This TCR beta chain was identified in a study of blood T cells in healthy people across ages. Study-level points and caveats: No conclusive comparison of naive versus antigen-experienced cells was possible with unsorted PBMCs.

Then a second PCR, running about 6 to 11 cycles, was carried out with a sample-barcoded 5' primer and a J-beta primer mix. Using its own MiXCR run on the 5' RACE reads, TCRdb lists one record per CDR3 protein. The sample has around 990,000 distinct CDR3 sequences, approximately 38% seen once. Comments on this clonotype: Its target is not known.

Each donor supplied roughly 10 milliliters of peripheral blood. Total RNA, at least 6 micrograms per sample, was extracted from PBMCs. From germline, CDR1 is LNHDA and CDR2 SQIVND (reference sequence). The CDR3 consists of 15 residues. V was shortened by 8 bases and J by 7 bases, with 21 bases between the two germline ends. The chain has TRBV19 and TRBJ1-5; D might be TRBD1 (6 bases). This receptor was identified in a man between 18 and 29 years old in good health. Sample: blood. The CDR3 DNA sequence: TGTGCCAGTGCAGGGGACCGCTTAGAGATCCAGCCCCAGCATTTT. Its protein is CASAGDRLEIQPQHF.